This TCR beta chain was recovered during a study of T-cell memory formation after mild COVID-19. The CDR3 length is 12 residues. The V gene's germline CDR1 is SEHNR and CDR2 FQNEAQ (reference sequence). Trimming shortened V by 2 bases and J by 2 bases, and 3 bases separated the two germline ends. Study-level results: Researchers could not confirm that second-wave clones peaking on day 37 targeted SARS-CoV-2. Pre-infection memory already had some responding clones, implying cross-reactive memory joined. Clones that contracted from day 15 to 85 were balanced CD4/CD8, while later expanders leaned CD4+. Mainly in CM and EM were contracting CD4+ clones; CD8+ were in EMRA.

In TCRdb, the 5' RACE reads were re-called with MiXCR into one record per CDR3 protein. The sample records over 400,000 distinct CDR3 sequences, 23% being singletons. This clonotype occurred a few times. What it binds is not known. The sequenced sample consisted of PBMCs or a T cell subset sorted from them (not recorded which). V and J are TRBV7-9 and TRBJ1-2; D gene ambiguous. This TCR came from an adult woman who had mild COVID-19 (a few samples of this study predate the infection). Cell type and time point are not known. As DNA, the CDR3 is TGTGCCAGCAGCTTACAGAACTATGGCTACACCTTC. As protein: CASSLQNYGYTF.